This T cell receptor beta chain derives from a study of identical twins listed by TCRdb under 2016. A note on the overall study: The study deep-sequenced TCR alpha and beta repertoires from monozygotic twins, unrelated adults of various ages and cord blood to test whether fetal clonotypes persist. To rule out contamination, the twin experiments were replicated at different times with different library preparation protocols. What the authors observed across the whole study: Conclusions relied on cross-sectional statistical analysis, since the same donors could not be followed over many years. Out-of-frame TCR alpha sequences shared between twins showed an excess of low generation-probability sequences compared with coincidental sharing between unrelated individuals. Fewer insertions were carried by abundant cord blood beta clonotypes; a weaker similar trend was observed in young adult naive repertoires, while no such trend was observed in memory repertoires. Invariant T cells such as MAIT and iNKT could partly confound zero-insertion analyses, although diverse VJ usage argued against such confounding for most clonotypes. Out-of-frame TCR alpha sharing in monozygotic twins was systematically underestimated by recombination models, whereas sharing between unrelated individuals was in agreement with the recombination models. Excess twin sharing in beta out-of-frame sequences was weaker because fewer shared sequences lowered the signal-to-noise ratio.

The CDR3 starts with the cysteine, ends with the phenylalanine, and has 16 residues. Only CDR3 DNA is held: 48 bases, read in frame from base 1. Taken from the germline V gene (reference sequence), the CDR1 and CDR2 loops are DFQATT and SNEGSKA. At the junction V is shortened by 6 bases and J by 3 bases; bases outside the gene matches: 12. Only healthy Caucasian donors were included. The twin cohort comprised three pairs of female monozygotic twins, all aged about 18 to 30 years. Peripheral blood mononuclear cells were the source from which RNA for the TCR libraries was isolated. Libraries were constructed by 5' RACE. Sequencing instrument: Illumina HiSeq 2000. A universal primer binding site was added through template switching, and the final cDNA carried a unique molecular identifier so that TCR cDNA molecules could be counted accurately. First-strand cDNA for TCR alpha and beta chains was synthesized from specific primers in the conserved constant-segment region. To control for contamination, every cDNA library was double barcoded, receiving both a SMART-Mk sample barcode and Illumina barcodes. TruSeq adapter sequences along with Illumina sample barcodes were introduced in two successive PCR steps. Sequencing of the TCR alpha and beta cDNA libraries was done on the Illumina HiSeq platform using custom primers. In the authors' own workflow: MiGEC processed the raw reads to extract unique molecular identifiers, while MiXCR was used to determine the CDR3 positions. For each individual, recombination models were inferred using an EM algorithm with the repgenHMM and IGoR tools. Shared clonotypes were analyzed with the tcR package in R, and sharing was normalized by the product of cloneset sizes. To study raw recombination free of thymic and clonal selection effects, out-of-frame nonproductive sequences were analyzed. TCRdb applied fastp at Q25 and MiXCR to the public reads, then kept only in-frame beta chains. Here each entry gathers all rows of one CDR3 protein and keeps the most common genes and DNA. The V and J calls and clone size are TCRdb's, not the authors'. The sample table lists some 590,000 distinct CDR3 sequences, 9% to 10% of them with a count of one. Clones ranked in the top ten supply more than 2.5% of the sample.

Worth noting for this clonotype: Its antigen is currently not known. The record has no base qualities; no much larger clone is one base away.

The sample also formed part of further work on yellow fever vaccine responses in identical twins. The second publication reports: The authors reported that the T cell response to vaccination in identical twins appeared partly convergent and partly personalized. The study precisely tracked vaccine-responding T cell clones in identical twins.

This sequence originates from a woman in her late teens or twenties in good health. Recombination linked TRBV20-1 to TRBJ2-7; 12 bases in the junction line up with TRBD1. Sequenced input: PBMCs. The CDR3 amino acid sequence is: CSAERPGQGAYYEQYF. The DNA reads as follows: TGCAGTGCCGAACGACCGGGACAGGGGGCGTACTACGAGCAGTACTTC.